Presented here are 20 T cell receptor beta chains from one specimen sequenced in a study of low-dose radiotherapy and immunotherapy resistance in tumors. Covering alpha and beta chains, TRAV- and TRBV-specific primers were used for the first-strand cDNA. A constant-region primer paired with the V-primer adapter amplified TCRs over 20 PCR cycles. MiXCR, applied by TCRdb to the reads, yields one record per CDR3 protein. The sample includes approximately 89,000 distinct CDR3 sequences, under 20% of them seen just once. The time point here: before trial treatment. Sequences were derived from PBMCs, sampled before treatment. These receptors were taken from a male donor with prostate cancer.

This clonotype was recorded at least ten times. V is TRBV6-5 and J is TRBJ2-7; no clear D gene. V was clipped by 2 bases and J by 2 bases, with 7 bases between them. CDR3 length: 13 residues. Germline V gene lookup returns CDR1 MNHEY and CDR2 SVGAGI. For the CDR3, the DNA is TGTGCCAGCAGTTACGCAGAGACCTACGAGCAGTACTTC. Protein product: CASSYAETYEQYF.

Regarding this clonotype: It differs at one base from a far larger clone, so likely a read error. This sequence joins TRBV28 and TRBJ2-7; 7 bases agree with TRBD2. This CDR3 is built from 16 residues. The V gene end was trimmed by 4 bases and the J gene end by 7 bases; junction bases not matched to a gene: 16. The V gene's germline CDR1 is MDHEN and CDR2 SYDVKM. The CDR3 DNA reads as TGTGCCAGCAGTTCCCTGAGCGGGATATCCTACAATGAGCAGTACTTC. Its translation: CASSSLSGISYNEQYF.

The genes are TRBV27 and TRBJ1-5; D call uncertain. CDR3 length: 13 amino acids. V lost 2 bases to trimming and J lost 7 bases, with 9 bases between them. Germline values: CDR1 MNHEY, CDR2 SMNVEV (reference sequence). The CDR3 region has the DNA TGTGCCAGCAGTTTAACTGGGAAACAGCCCCAGCATTTT. This sequence encodes CASSLTGKQPQHF.

Details on this clonotype: This sequence may be a read error, since a much larger clone differs from it by one base. The V call is TRBV12-3 or TRBV12-4, the J call TRBJ2-1; tentative D call: TRBD1 (6 bases). CDR3 length: 16 residues. The DNA of the CDR3 is TGTGCCAGCAGTATGGGACAACTGAGCTCCTACAATAAGCAGTTCTTC. Translating gives CASSMGQLSSYNKQFF.

This clonotype came up many times. This chain uses TRBV10-3 with TRBJ2-5; D ambiguous. The CDR3 runs to 14 residues. Germline CDR1 reads ENHRY; CDR2 reads SYGVKD. Trimming removed 5 bases at V and 5 bases at J, with 15 bases between. The DNA for the CDR3 is TGTGCCATCAGTTTGGAACTCTCTGGGGAGACCCAGTACTTC. Its translation: CAISLELSGETQYF.

The sample holds many counts of this clonotype. The rearrangement uses TRBV20-1 and TRBJ2-7; D perhaps matches TRBD1 (6 bases). This CDR3 comprises 13 residues. CDR1 is DFQATT, CDR2 SNEGSKA, per germline (reference sequence). The CDR3 loop reads CSARGTGSYEQYF. In DNA form, the CDR3 reads TGCAGCGCCCGAGGTACAGGGTCCTACGAGCAGTACTTC.

The rearrangement uses TRBV12-3 or TRBV12-4 and TRBJ1-6; 8 bases map to TRBD1. The CDR3 is 13 amino acids. After removal of 6 bases from V and 10 bases from J, the junction contained 5 bases not matched to a gene. CDR3 coding DNA: TGTGCCAGCAGGGGGGACAGGATCTCACCCCTCCACTTT. This gives the protein CASRGDRISPLHF.

The sample holds one count of this clonotype. The CDR3 reads CASRPMNRGYGYTF. The DNA of the CDR3 is TGTGCCAGCAGGCCGATGAACAGGGGGTATGGCTACACCTTC. V gene TRBV6-8 combines with J gene TRBJ1-2; 8 bases map to TRBD1. The CDR3 totals 14 residues. The trim removed 6 bases at V and 5 bases at J, leaving 8 bases unmatched. The germline V gene encodes CDR1 MNHGY and CDR2 SAAAGT.

The V call is TRBV27, the J call TRBJ2-7, with a weak D call TRBD1 (5 bases). V shed 0 bases and J shed 6 bases, with 12 bases lying between them. This CDR3 has 14 residues. Germline CDR1 and CDR2: MNHEY and SMNVEV (reference sequence). The CDR3 sequence is CASSLSGQAGEQYF. CDR3 DNA sequence: TGTGCCAGCAGTTTATCGGGGCAGGCCGGCGAGCAGTACTTC.

This clonotype was recorded many times. This chain connects TRBV6-2 or TRBV6-3 to TRBJ2-1; 9 nucleotides align to TRBD2. Germline values: CDR1 MNHEY, CDR2 SVGEGT. J gave up 0 bases and V 5 bases, and 8 bases lay outside the gene matches. This CDR3 comprises 17 residues. The CDR3: CASSVGLARSSYNEQFF. The CDR3 DNA sequence: TGTGCCAGCAGTGTGGGACTAGCTCGGAGCTCCTACAATGAGCAGTTCTTC.

This clonotype was picked up many times. The CDR3 DNA is TGTGCCAGCAGCTTGGAGATAGCCGGCTACGAGCAGTACTTC. This codes for CASSLEIAGYEQYF. The V call is TRBV5-4, the J call TRBJ2-7, with D uncertain. V was clipped by 0 bases and J by 3 bases, with 10 bases between them. The CDR3 has 14 residues. Germline V gene lookup returns CDR1 SGHNT and CDR2 YYREEE (reference sequence).

By sample share, this clonotype is medium-sized. V gene TRBV4-2 combines with J gene TRBJ2-4; 11 bases fit TRBD2. From germline, CDR1 is LGHNA and CDR2 YNFKEQ. Trimming at V came to 2 bases and at J to 3 bases, leaving 6 bases not matched to a gene. This CDR3 has 17 residues. The CDR3 DNA sequence: TGTGCCAGCAGCCAACAGACTAGCGGGAATGTCAAAAACATTCAGTACTTC. Protein sequence: CASSQQTSGNVKNIQYF.

V gene TRBV19 combines with J gene TRBJ1-1, with D possibly being TRBD1 (5 bases). V was clipped by 4 bases and J by 0 bases, with 9 bases between them. The length of the CDR3 is 14 residues. Per the germline V gene, CDR1 is LNHDA and CDR2 is SQIVND (reference sequence). CDR3 loop: CASSRSQVNTEAFF. For the CDR3, the DNA is TGTGCCAGTAGTAGGTCACAGGTGAACACTGAAGCTTTCTTT. The variable domain in full, with the rest retrieved from reference TRBV19 and TRBJ1-1, is DGGITQSPKYLFRKEGQNVTLSCEQNLNHDAMYWYRQDPGQGLRLIYYSQIVNDFQKGDIAEGYSVSREKKESFPLTVTSAQKNPTAFYLCASSRSQVNTEAFFGQGTRLTVV.

The sample holds many counts of this clonotype. The chain is built from TRBV27 and TRBJ2-1; 7 bases line up with TRBD2. This CDR3 is built from 15 residues. CDR1 and CDR2 from the germline V gene are MNHEY and SMNVEV (reference sequence). Trimming at V came to 7 bases and at J to 6 bases, leaving 12 bases not matched to a gene. In nucleotides, the CDR3 is TGTGCCAGCACCCGGCGCAGCGGGATGGGCAATGAGCAGTTCTTC. Encoded protein: CASTRRSGMGNEQFF.

This clonotype was seen ten or more times. The V call is TRBV5-5, the J call TRBJ2-7; TRBD1 is a possible D gene (6 bases). Germline CDR1 is SGHKS and CDR2 is YYEKEE (reference sequence). The CDR3 runs to 13 residues. V lost 3 bases and J 3 bases, leaving 10 bases between the germline ends. For the CDR3, the DNA is TGTGCCAGCAGCTACCGGGACAACTACGAGCAGTACTTC. Protein sequence: CASSYRDNYEQYF. The entire variable domain, with the rest obtained from reference TRBV5-5 and TRBJ2-7, is as follows: DAGVTQSPTHLIKTRGQQVTLRCSPISGHKSVSWYQQVLGQGPQFIFQYYEKEERGRGNFPDRFSARQFPNYSSELNVNALLLGDSALYLCASSYRDNYEQYFGPGTRLTVT.

The table lists this clonotype with many counts. The chain is built from TRBV11-2 and TRBJ2-7, with 8 positions matching TRBD1. The CDR3 contains 15 residues. V shed 6 bases and J 0 bases; nucleotides not matched to a gene: 7. The germline CDR1 and CDR2 sequences are SGHAT and FQNNGV. CDR3: CASRGRGQVSYEQYF. The CDR3 nucleotides read TGTGCCAGCAGGGGCCGGGGACAGGTCTCCTACGAGCAGTACTTC.

The chain carries TRBV6-2 or TRBV6-3 and TRBJ2-4; no clear D gene. Trimming removed 6 bases at V and 0 bases at J, with 12 bases between. The CDR3 runs 15 residues. CDR1 and CDR2 (germline): MNHEY, SVGEGT. This CDR3 reads CASRENILAKNIQYF. The CDR3 nucleotides read TGTGCCAGCAGGGAGAACATACTAGCCAAAAACATTCAGTACTTC.

Remarks on this clonotype: An end of the junction does not agree with germline; a read error may underlie this. The chain employs TRBV7-8 and TRBJ1-1; a weak D match, TRBD1 (6 bases). Germline V gene lookup returns CDR1 SGHVS and CDR2 FQNEAQ. This CDR3 contains 15 residues. The CDR3, as DNA: TGTGCCAGCAGCGCCCCCCGGACGGGACACACTGAAGATTTCTTT. It yields the protein CASSAPRTGHTEDFF.

This clonotype was recorded many times. The chain combines TRBV6-5 with TRBJ2-7; 11 bases agree with TRBD1. V shed 6 bases and J 4 bases; nucleotides not matched to a gene: 8. The CDR3 runs to 15 residues. The germline V gene encodes CDR1 MNHEY and CDR2 SVGAGI. In DNA, the CDR3 is TGTGCCAGCAGGCCCGGGGGACAGGGGGTTTACGAGCAGTACTTC. Its protein product is CASRPGGQGVYEQYF.

In its sample, this clonotype was seen many times. The chain is built from TRBV24-1 and TRBJ2-2; unclear D gene. The CDR3 loop spans 13 amino acids. V gave up 5 bases and J gave up 1 base, with 4 bases separating them. Per germline, CDR1 KGHDR and CDR2 SFDVKD. The CDR3 sequence is CATSVMNTGELFF. The CDR3 nucleotides read TGTGCCACCAGTGTGATGAACACCGGGGAGCTGTTTTTT.